This T cell receptor beta chain stems from a study of blood T cells in healthy people across ages. Study information: Researchers report that template switching captured about one barcoded beta molecule per two T cells.

Trimming at V came to 5 bases and at J to 1 base, leaving 13 bases not matched to a gene. The CDR3 length is 20 residues. Germline V gives CDR1 MNHEY, CDR2 SVGEGT. A second PCR of roughly 7 to 11 cycles used a sample-barcoded 5' primer and a J-beta primer mix. TCRdb independently ran MiXCR on the 5' RACE reads; one entry per CDR3 protein. This table holds about 2 million distinct CDR3 sequences, around half found once. The chain recombines TRBV6-2 or TRBV6-3 with TRBJ2-1; 14 bases line up with TRBD2. The sequencing sample was made of blood. This clonotype was sampled from a woman in her forties in good health. The CDR3 loop is CASSSGTSGGSTRSYNEQFF. CDR3 nucleotides: TGTGCCAGCAGTAGCGGGACTAGCGGGGGCTCCACGAGATCCTACAATGAGCAGTTCTTC.